This is a list of T cell receptor beta chains from one sample in a study of graft-versus-host responses after intestinal transplantation. The data were produced by immunoSEQ multiplex PCR, yet TCRdb's version contains in-frame clones alone and is incomplete. Of tens of thousands of clones listed, approximately 96% are singletons. Antigens of these TCRs are unknown. Source: unstimulated CD8+ T cells sorted from spleen or lymph node cells, taken before transplant. Every receptor here comes from a human donor who was the organ donor for an intestinal transplant. The CDR3 runs from the conserved cysteine through the conserved F or W. The order of the fields is CDR3 length, J gene, V gene, clone size, D gene, CDR3 protein, CDR3 DNA. D genes are given only for firm matches. Clone size is given for some rows only: seen once, a few or many times, or a class if the clone is expanded.

cdr3_length: 17
j_call: TRBJ2-7
v_call: TRBV30
clone_size: .
d_call: .
cdr3_aa: CAWSVEARALGFYEQYF
cdr3_nt: TGTGCCTGGAGTGTAGAAGCTCGGGCCTTAGGATTCTACGAGCAGTACTTC

cdr3_length: 14
j_call: TRBJ2-5
v_call: TRBV7-7
clone_size: .
d_call: .
cdr3_aa: CASSRDFLQETQYF
cdr3_nt: TGTGCCAGCAGCCGGGACTTTCTCCAAGAGACCCAGTACTTC

cdr3_length: 11
j_call: TRBJ1-1
v_call: TRBV5-1
clone_size: .
d_call: .
cdr3_aa: CASSTQGEAFF
cdr3_nt: TGCGCCAGCAGCACCCAGGGAGAAGCTTTCTTT

cdr3_length: 14
j_call: TRBJ2-1
v_call: TRBV6-1
clone_size: .
d_call: .
cdr3_aa: CATGGTGRSNEQFF
cdr3_nt: TGTGCCACGGGGGGGACAGGGCGAAGCAATGAGCAGTTCTTC

cdr3_length: 14
j_call: TRBJ2-7
v_call: TRBV7-9
clone_size: .
d_call: TRBD1
cdr3_aa: CASSSGTGLGEQYF
cdr3_nt: TGTGCCAGCAGCTCAGGGACAGGGCTAGGCGAGCAGTACTTC

cdr3_length: 12
j_call: TRBJ2-2
v_call: TRBV7-9
clone_size: .
d_call: .
cdr3_aa: CASSPITGELFF
cdr3_nt: TGTGCCAGCAGCCCTATCACCGGGGAGCTGTTTTTT

cdr3_length: 16
j_call: TRBJ2-1
v_call: TRBV7-6
clone_size: .
d_call: .
cdr3_aa: CASSWADQSSYNEQFF
cdr3_nt: TGTGCCAGCAGCTGGGCCGACCAAAGCTCCTACAATGAGCAGTTCTTC

cdr3_length: 15
j_call: TRBJ2-1
v_call: TRBV11-2
clone_size: once
d_call: TRBD1
cdr3_aa: CASSLGQGRVDEQFF
cdr3_nt: TGTGCCAGCAGCTTGGGACAGGGGAGGGTGGATGAGCAGTTCTTC

cdr3_length: 16
j_call: TRBJ1-1
v_call: TRBV7-9
clone_size: .
d_call: .
cdr3_aa: CASSSAQGLVNTEAFF
cdr3_nt: TGTGCCAGCAGCTCGGCCCAGGGTTTGGTGAACACTGAAGCTTTCTTT

cdr3_length: 14
j_call: TRBJ2-7
v_call: TRBV27
clone_size: .
d_call: .
cdr3_aa: CASSLDGGHYEQYF
cdr3_nt: TGTGCCAGCAGCCTCGATGGGGGGCACTACGAGCAGTACTTC

cdr3_length: 13
j_call: TRBJ2-1
v_call: TRBV6-6
clone_size: .
d_call: .
cdr3_aa: CASSYSDGNEQFF
cdr3_nt: TGTGCCAGCAGTTACTCGGACGGCAATGAGCAGTTCTTC

cdr3_length: 12
j_call: TRBJ2-5
v_call: TRBV28
clone_size: .
d_call: .
cdr3_aa: CASSSSQETQYF
cdr3_nt: TGTGCCAGCAGTTCCAGCCAAGAGACCCAGTACTTC

cdr3_length: 13
j_call: TRBJ1-1
v_call: TRBV11-3
clone_size: .
d_call: .
cdr3_aa: CASSAGQAHEAFF
cdr3_nt: TGTGCCAGCAGCGCGGGGCAGGCCCATGAAGCTTTCTTT

cdr3_length: 16
j_call: TRBJ1-6
v_call: TRBV27
clone_size: .
d_call: .
cdr3_aa: CASTFTQWGGNSPLHF
cdr3_nt: TGTGCCAGCACCTTTACCCAATGGGGTGGGAATTCACCCCTCCACTTT

cdr3_length: 12
j_call: TRBJ2-7
v_call: TRBV6-1
clone_size: once
d_call: .
cdr3_aa: CASSKTGNEQYF
cdr3_nt: TGTGCCAGCAGTAAAACCGGGAACGAGCAGTACTTC

cdr3_length: 13
j_call: TRBJ2-4
v_call: TRBV9
clone_size: .
d_call: TRBD1
cdr3_aa: CASSISGTDIQYF
cdr3_nt: TGTGCCAGCAGCATCTCCGGGACAGACATTCAGTACTTC

cdr3_length: 13
j_call: TRBJ2-5
v_call: TRBV5-1
clone_size: .
d_call: .
cdr3_aa: CASSLALQETQYF
cdr3_nt: TGCGCCAGCAGCTTGGCCCTACAAGAGACCCAGTACTTC

cdr3_length: 12
j_call: TRBJ2-1
v_call: TRBV7-2
clone_size: .
d_call: .
cdr3_aa: CASRLGYNEQFF
cdr3_nt: TGTGCCAGCAGACTAGGATACAATGAGCAGTTCTTC

cdr3_length: 13
j_call: TRBJ1-1
v_call: TRBV30
clone_size: .
d_call: .
cdr3_aa: CAWSTGGGTEAFF
cdr3_nt: TGTGCCTGGAGCACAGGAGGCGGCACTGAAGCTTTCTTT

cdr3_length: 20
j_call: TRBJ2-1
v_call: TRBV10-1
clone_size: once
d_call: TRBD2
cdr3_aa: CASSETGTSGGAVCVYEQFF
cdr3_nt: TGCGCCAGCAGTGAAACTGGGACTAGCGGGGGGGCGGTCTGTGTATATGAGCAGTTCTTC

cdr3_length: 12
j_call: TRBJ1-1
v_call: TRBV7-9
clone_size: few
d_call: TRBD1
cdr3_aa: CASSWDSPEAFF
cdr3_nt: TGTGCCAGCAGCTGGGACAGTCCTGAAGCTTTCTTT

cdr3_length: 14
j_call: TRBJ2-1
v_call: TRBV6-1
clone_size: .
d_call: .
cdr3_aa: CASSGKGQDNEQFF
cdr3_nt: TGTGCCAGCAGTGGCAAGGGGCAAGACAATGAGCAGTTCTTC

cdr3_length: 16
j_call: TRBJ1-1
v_call: TRBV5-1
clone_size: .
d_call: .
cdr3_aa: CASSLAFQLGATEAFF
cdr3_nt: TGCGCCAGCAGCTTGGCCTTTCAACTTGGGGCCACTGAAGCTTTCTTT

cdr3_length: 17
j_call: TRBJ1-1
v_call: TRBV5-6
clone_size: few
d_call: .
cdr3_aa: CASSLGLTYRMNTEAFF
cdr3_nt: TGTGCCAGCAGCTTGGGATTAACTTATCGCATGAACACTGAAGCTTTCTTT